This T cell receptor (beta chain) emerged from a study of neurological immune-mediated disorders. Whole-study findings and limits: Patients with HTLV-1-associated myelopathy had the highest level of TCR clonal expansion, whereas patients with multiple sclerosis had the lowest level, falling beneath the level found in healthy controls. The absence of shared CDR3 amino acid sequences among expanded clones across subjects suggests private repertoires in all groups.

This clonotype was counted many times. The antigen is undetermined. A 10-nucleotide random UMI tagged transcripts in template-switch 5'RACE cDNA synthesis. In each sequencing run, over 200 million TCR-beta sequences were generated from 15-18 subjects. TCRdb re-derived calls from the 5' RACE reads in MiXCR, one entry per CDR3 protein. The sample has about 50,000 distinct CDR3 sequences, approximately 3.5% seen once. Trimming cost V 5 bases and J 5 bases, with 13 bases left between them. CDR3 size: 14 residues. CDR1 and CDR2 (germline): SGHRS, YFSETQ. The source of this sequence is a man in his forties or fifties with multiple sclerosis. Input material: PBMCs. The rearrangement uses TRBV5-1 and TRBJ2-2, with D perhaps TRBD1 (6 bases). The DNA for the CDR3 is TGCGCCAGCAGATTAAACACAGGGACCGGGGAGCTGTTTTTT. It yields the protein CASRLNTGTGELFF. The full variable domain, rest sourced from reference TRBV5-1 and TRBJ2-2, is KAGVTQTPRYLIKTRGQQVTLSCSPISGHRSVSWYQQTPGQGLQFLFEYFSETQRNKGNFPGRFSGRQFSNSRSEMNVSTLELGDSALYLCASRLNTGTGELFFGEGSRLTVL.